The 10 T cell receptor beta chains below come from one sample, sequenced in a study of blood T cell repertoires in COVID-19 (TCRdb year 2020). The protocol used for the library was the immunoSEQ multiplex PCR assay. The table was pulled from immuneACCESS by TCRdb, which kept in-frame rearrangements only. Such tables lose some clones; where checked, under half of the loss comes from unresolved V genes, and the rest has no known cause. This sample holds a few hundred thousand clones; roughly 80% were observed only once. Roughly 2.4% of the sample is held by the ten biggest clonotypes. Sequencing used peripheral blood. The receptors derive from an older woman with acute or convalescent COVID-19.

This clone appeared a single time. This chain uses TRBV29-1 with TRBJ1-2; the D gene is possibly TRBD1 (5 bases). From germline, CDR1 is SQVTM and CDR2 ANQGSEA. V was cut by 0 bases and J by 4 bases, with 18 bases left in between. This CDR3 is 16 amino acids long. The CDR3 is CSVEDWEVRAFYGYTF. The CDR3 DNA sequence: TGCAGCGTTGAAGATTGGGAGGTCAGGGCCTTCTATGGCTACACCTTC. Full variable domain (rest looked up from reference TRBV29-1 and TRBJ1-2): SAVISQKPSRDICQRGTSLTIQCQVDSQVTMMFWYRQQPGQSLTLIATANQGSEATYESGFVIDKFPISRPNLTFSTLTVSNMSPEDSSIYLCSVEDWEVRAFYGYTFGSGTRLTVV.

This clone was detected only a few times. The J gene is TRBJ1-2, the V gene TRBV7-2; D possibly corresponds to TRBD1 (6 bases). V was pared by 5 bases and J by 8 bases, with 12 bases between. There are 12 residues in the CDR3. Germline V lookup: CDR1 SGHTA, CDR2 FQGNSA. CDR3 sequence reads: CASSPGGRGYTF. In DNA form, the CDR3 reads TGTGCCAGCAGCCCGGGGGGGCGAGGCTACACCTTC.

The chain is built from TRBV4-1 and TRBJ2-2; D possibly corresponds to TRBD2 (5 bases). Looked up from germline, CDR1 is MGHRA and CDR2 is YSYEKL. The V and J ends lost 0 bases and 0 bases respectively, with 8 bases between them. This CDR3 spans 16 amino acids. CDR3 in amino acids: CASSQEAGANTGELFF. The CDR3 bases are TGCGCCAGCAGCCAAGAAGCCGGGGCGAACACCGGGGAGCTGTTTTTT.

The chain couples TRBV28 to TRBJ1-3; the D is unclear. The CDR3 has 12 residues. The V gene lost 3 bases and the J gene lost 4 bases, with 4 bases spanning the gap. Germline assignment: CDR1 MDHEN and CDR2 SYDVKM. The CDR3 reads CASSLQGNTIYF. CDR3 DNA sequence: TGTGCCAGCAGTTTGCAGGGAAACACCATATATTTT.

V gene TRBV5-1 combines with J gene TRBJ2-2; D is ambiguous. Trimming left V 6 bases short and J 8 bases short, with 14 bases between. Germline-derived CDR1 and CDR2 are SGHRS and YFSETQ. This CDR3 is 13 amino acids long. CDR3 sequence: CASTLPKSGELFF. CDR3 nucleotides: TGCGCCAGCACCTTACCTAAGTCGGGGGAGCTGTTTTTT.

CDR3 coding DNA: TGTGCCTCTAAGAGGGGGTCGACTGGAAACACCATATATTTT. Encoded protein: CASKRGSTGNTIYF. The J gene is TRBJ1-3, the V gene TRBV5-6; tentatively, D is TRBD1 (6 bases). Trimming cost V 10 bases and J 2 bases, with 16 bases left between them. This CDR3 region has 14 residues. Germline CDR1 is SGHDT and CDR2 is YYEEEE.

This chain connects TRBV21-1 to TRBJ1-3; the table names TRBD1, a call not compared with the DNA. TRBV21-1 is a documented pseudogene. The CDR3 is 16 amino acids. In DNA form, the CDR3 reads TGTGCCAGCAGCAAAGTGGACACCAAAAACAAGAACACCATATATTTT. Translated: CASSKVDTKNKNTIYF.

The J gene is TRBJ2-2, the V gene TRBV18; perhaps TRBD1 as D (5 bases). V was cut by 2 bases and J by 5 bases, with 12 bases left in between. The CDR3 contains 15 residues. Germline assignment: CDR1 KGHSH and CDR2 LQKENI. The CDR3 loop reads CASSPSRVETGELFF. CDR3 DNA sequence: TGTGCCAGCTCACCAAGCAGGGTAGAAACCGGGGAGCTGTTTTTT. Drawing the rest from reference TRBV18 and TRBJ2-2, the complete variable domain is NAGVMQNPRHLVRRRGQEARLRCSPMKGHSHVYWYRQLPEEGLKFMVYLQKENIIDESGMPKERFSAEFPKEGPSILRIQQVVRGDSAAYFCASSPSRVETGELFFGEGSRLTVL.

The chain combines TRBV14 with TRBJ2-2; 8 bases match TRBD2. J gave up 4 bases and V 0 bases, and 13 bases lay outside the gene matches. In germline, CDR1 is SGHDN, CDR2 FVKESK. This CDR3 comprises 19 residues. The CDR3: CASSQDRGQRGSRTGELFF. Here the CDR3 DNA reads TGTGCCAGCAGCCAAGATCGGGGCCAGCGGGGGAGTCGCACCGGGGAGCTGTTTTTT. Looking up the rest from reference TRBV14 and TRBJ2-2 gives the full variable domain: EAGVTQFPSHSVIEKGQTVTLRCDPISGHDNLYWYRRVMGKEIKFLLHFVKESKQDESGMPNNRFLAERTGGTYSTLKVQPAELEDSGVYFCASSQDRGQRGSRTGELFFGEGSRLTVL.

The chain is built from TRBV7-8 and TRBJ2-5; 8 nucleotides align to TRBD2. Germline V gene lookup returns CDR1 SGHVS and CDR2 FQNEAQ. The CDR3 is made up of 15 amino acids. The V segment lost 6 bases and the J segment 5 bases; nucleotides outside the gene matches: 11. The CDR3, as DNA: TGTGCCAGCAGAGAGGAAGCGGGGGTTTGGGAGACCCAGTACTTC. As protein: CASREEAGVWETQYF.